This TCR beta chain was identified during a study of PD-1 blockade in classical Hodgkin lymphoma. Study-wide results and caveats: Baseline diversity resembling that of newly diagnosed patients was seen in complete responders. Relapsed/refractory patients reportedly had lower baseline diversity than newly diagnosed patients.

This sample's time point: cycle 4 day 1 (C4D1), after 5 to 7 weeks of nivolumab. Each patient's relapse followed autologous stem cell transplantation, and brentuximab vedotin exposure varied. CDR1 and CDR2 (germline): MNHEY, SMNVEV (reference sequence). Trimming shortened V by 8 bases and J by 0 bases, and 29 bases separated the two germline ends. The CDR3 sequence is 20 residues long. A remark on this clone: Its antigen remains unknown.

This table comes from immunoSEQ multiplex PCR, and its TCRdb copy is limited to in-frame clones, with some not included. The sample contains roughly 50,000 clones, 85% to 90% of which appear only once. This TCR derives from a human donor with classical Hodgkin lymphoma. The V and J genes are TRBV27 and TRBJ2-1; a possible D gene is TRBD2 (5 bases). The sequencing here drew on peripheral blood mononuclear cells (PBMCs), taken before the fourth cycle of nivolumab. CDR3 amino acids: CASFKTGSPLGRGSYNEQFF. The CDR3 bases are TGTGCCAGCTTTAAAACGGGGTCGCCCCTAGGGAGAGGCTCCTACAATGAGCAGTTCTTC.